This TCR beta chain comes out of a study of identical twins (dated by TCRdb to about 2016). Regarding the research as a whole: The study deep-sequenced TCR alpha and beta repertoires from monozygotic twins, unrelated adults of various ages and cord blood to test whether fetal clonotypes persist. To rule out contamination, the twin experiments were replicated at different times with different library preparation protocols. The paper's findings and limits, for the study overall: In monozygotic twins, out-of-frame TCR alpha sharing was systematically underestimated by recombination models, although the models agreed with sharing between unrelated individuals. Compared with coincidental sharing between unrelated individuals, an excess of low generation-probability sequences was observed among out-of-frame TCR alpha sequences shared between twins. Conclusions relied on cross-sectional statistical analysis, since the same donors could not be followed over many years. Abundant cord blood beta clonotypes carried fewer insertions; young adult naive repertoires showed a weaker similar trend, while memory repertoires showed none. Zero-insertion analyses could be partly confounded by invariant T cells such as MAIT and iNKT, although diverse VJ usage argued against such confounding for most clonotypes. Excess twin sharing in beta out-of-frame sequences was weaker because fewer shared sequences lowered the signal-to-noise ratio.

The method was 5' RACE. Sequenced on an Illumina HiSeq 2000. Template switching introduced a universal primer binding site; the final cDNA contained a unique molecular identifier, enabling accurate counting of TCR cDNA molecules. Specific primers in the conserved constant-segment region were used to synthesize first-strand cDNA for the TCR alpha and beta chains. To control for contamination, each cDNA library was double barcoded with a SMART-Mk sample barcode plus Illumina barcodes. Two successive PCR steps introduced TruSeq adapter sequences along with Illumina sample barcodes. The Illumina HiSeq platform was used with custom primers to sequence TCR alpha and beta cDNA libraries. Per the original workflow: Raw reads were processed with MiGEC to extract unique molecular identifiers, and MiXCR was used to determine CDR3 positions. Recombination models were inferred per individual with the repgenHMM and IGoR tools using an EM algorithm. The analysis of shared clonotypes was done with the tcR package in R, with sharing normalized by the product of cloneset sizes. Out-of-frame nonproductive sequences were analyzed to study raw recombination free of thymic and clonal selection effects. TCRdb trimmed public reads at Q25 via fastp, called clones via MiXCR and kept in-frame beta chains. Identical CDR3 protein sequences are pooled into one entry, listed with their most common genes and DNA. These V and J calls derive from TCRdb rather than the authors' analysis. The sample table lists roughly 1,500,000 distinct CDR3 sequences, under 35% of them with a count of one. The biggest ten clones account for around 0.25% of the sample.

Only healthy Caucasian donors were included. The CDR3 spans 15 residues, from the cysteine through the phenylalanine. Only CDR3 DNA is held: 45 bases, read in frame from base 1. At the junction V is shortened by 8 bases and J by 4 bases; bases outside the gene matches: 8. This clonotype was counted a few times. What antigen it recognizes has not been identified. It has no much larger one-base neighbor in the sample; base qualities were not kept. The receptor comes from a newborn girl in good health. The sequence is built from TRBV12-3 or TRBV12-4 and TRBJ2-1; 10 middle bases align to TRBD1. Sequences were obtained from cord blood. The CDR3 region has the sequence CASLEPGQGYNEQFF. The nucleotide sequence reads as follows: TGTGCCAGCCTTGAACCGGGACAGGGGTACAATGAGCAGTTCTTC.